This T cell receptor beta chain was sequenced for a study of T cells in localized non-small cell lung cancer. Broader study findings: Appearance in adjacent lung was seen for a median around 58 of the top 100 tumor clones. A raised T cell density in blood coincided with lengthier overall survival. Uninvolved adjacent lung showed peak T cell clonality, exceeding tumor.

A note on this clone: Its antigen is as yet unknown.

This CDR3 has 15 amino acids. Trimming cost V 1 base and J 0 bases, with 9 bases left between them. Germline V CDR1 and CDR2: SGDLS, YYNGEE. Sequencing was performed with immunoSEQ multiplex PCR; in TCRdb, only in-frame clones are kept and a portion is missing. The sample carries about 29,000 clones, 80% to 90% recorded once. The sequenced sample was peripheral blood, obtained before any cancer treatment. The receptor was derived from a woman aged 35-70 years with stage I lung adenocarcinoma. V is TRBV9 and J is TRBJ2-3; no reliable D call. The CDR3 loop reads CASSVSPRSTDTQYF. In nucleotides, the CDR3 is TGTGCCAGCAGCGTATCTCCCCGGAGCACAGATACGCAGTATTTT.